This T cell receptor (beta chain) was captured by sequencing in a study of cytomegalovirus exposure and HLA in healthy donors. Study-level findings and limits: Cytomegalovirus-associated TCR beta chains were listed, numbering 150 to 200. The tendency of first-cohort TCR clusters to co-occur in the roughly 130 validation repertoires emerged from a later analysis.

Some clones are missing from TCRdb's copy, which holds only in-frame ones; the method was immunoSEQ multiplex PCR. The sample has about 110,000 clones, 85% to 90% seen once; the top ten hold 1.4%. For this clone: Its matching antigen is unknown.

Trimming cost V 1 base and J 2 bases, with 12 bases left between them. CDR3 length: 15 amino acids. Germline V gene lookup returns CDR1 KGHSH and CDR2 LQKENI. The chain is built from TRBV18 and TRBJ2-7, with D possibly being TRBD2 (6 bases). Sequencing was carried out using PBMCs. The receptor's source is a woman under 40 in good health and CMV-seropositive. CDR3 amino acids: CASSPQGTVPYEQYF. The CDR3 DNA follows: TGTGCCAGCTCACCACAGGGGACTGTACCCTACGAGCAGTACTTC.